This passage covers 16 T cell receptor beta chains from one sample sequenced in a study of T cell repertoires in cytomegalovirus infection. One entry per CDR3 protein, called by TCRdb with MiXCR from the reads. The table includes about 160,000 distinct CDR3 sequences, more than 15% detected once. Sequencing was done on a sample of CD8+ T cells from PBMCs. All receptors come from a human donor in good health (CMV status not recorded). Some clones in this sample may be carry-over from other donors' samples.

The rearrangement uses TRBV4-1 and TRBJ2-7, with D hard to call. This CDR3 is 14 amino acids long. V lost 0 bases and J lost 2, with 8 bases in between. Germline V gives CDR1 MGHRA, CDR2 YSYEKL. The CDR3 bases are TGCGCCAGCAGCCAAGATCCGGTAACCTACGAGCAGTACTTC. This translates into CASSQDPVTYEQYF.

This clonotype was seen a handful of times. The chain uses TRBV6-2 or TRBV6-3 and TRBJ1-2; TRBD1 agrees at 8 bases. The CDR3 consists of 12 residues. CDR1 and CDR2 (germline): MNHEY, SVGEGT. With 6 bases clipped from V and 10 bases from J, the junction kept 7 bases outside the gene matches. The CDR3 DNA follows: TGTGCCAGCAGGGACAGGGAGTATACCTACACCTTC. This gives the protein CASRDREYTYTF.

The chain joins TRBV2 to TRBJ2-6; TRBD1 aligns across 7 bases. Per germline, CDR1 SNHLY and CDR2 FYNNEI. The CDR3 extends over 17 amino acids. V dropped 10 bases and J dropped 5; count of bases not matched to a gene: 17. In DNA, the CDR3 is TGTGCCACGATCGACAGGGTTGGCCCTACTCGGGCCAACGTCCTGACTTTC. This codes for CATIDRVGPTRANVLTF.

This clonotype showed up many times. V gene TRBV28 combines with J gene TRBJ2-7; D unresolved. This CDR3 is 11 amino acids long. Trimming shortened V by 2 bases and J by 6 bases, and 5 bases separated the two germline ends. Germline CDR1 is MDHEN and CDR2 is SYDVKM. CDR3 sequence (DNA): TGTGCCAGCAGTTTAATGGGCGAGCAGTACTTC. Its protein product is CASSLMGEQYF.

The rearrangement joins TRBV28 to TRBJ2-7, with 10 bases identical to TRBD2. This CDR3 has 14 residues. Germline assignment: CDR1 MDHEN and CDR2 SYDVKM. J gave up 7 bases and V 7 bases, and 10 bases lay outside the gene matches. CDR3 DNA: TGTGCCAGCAATAGAGCGGGAGGGCTTTTTGAGCAGTACTTC. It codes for CASNRAGGLFEQYF.

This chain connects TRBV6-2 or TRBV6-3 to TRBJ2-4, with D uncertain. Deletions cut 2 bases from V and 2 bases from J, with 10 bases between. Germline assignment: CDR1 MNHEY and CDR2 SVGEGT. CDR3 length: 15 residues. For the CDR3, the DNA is TGTGCCAGCAGTTACCCCCCACGGACCAAAAACATTCAGTACTTC. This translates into CASSYPPRTKNIQYF.

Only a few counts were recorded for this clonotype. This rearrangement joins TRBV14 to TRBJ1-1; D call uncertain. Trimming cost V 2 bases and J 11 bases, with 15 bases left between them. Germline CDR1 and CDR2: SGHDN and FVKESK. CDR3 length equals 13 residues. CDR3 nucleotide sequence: TGTGCCAGCAGCCAATTTGACGGGTTATTTGCTTTCTTT. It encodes CASSQFDGLFAFF.

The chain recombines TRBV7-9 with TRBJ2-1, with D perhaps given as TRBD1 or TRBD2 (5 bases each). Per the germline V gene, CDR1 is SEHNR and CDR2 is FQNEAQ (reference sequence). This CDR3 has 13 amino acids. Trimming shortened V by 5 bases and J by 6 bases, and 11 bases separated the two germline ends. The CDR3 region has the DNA TGTGCCAGCAGCGCCCGGGACGTCAATGAGCAGTTCTTC. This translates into CASSARDVNEQFF.

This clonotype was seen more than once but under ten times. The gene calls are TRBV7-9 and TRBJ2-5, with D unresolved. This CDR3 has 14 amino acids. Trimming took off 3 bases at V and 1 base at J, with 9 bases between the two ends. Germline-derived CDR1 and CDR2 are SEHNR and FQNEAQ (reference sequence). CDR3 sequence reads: CASSFGQSQETQYF. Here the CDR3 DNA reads TGTGCCAGCAGCTTTGGGCAGTCCCAAGAGACCCAGTACTTC.

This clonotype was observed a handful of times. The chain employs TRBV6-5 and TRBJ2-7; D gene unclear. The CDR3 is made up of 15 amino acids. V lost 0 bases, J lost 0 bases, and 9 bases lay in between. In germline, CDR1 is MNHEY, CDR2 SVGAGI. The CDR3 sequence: CASSYSTGSSYEQYF. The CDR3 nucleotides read TGTGCCAGCAGTTACTCGACGGGCAGCTCCTACGAGCAGTACTTC.

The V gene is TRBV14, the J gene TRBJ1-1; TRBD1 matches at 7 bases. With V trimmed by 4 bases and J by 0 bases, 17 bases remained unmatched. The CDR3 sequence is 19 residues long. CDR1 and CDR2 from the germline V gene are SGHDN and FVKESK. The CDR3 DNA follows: TGTGCCAGCAGCCCGCAACTCCCCCGGGACAGTCCAATGAACACTGAAGCTTTCTTT. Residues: CASSPQLPRDSPMNTEAFF.

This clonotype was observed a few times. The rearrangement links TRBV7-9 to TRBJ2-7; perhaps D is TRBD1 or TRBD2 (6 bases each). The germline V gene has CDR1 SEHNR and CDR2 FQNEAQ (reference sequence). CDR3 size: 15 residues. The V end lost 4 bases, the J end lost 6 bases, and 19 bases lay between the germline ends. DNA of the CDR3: TGTGCCAGCAGCTCCCAGGTGGGGGGCGTAATCGAGCAGTACTTC. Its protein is CASSSQVGGVIEQYF.

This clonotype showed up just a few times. CDR3 loop: CATAAGPYGYTF. The DNA of the CDR3 is TGTGCCACCGCGGCGGGGCCCTATGGCTACACCTTC. This chain connects TRBV2 to TRBJ1-2; a weak D match, TRBD1 (5 bases). The V end lost 10 bases, the J end lost 4 bases, and 13 bases lay between the germline ends. There are 12 residues in the CDR3. Germline assignment: CDR1 SNHLY and CDR2 FYNNEI.

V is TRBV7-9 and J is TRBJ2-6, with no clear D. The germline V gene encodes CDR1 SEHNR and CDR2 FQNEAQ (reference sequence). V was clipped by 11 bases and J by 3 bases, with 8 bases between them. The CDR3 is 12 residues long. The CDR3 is CAVGLGANVLTF. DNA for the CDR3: TGTGCCGTTGGCCTTGGGGCCAACGTCCTGACTTTC.

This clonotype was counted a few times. The CDR3 DNA reads as TGCAGCGTTGTATTGGGGTCTACGAATCAGCCCCAGCATTTT. Translated, it gives CSVVLGSTNQPQHF. The rearrangement uses TRBV29-1 and TRBJ1-5; no definite D call. The CDR3 covers 14 residues. Germline lookup yields CDR1 SQVTM and CDR2 ANQGSEA. V lost 4 bases and J 4 bases, leaving 14 bases between the germline ends.

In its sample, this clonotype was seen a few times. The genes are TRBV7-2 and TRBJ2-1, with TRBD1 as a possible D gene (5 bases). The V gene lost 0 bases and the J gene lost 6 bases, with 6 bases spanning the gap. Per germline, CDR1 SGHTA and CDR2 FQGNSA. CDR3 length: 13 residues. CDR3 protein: CASSLATANEQFF. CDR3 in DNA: TGTGCCAGCAGCTTAGCGACAGCCAATGAGCAGTTCTTC.